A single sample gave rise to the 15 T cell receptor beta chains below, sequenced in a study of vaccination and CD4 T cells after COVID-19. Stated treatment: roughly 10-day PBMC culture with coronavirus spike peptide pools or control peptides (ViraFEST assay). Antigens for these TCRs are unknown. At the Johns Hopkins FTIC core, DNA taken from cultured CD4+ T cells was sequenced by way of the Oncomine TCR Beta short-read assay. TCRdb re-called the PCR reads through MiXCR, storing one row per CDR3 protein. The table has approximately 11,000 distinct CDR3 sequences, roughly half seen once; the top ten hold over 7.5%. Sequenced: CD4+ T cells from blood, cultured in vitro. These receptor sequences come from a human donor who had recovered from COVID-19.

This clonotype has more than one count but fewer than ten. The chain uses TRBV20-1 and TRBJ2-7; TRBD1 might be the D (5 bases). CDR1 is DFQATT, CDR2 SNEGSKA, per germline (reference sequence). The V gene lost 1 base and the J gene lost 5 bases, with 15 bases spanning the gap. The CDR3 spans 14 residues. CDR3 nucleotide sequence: TGCAGTGCTAGAGGTCGGACAAACCCAAACGAGCAGTACTTC. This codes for CSARGRTNPNEQYF.

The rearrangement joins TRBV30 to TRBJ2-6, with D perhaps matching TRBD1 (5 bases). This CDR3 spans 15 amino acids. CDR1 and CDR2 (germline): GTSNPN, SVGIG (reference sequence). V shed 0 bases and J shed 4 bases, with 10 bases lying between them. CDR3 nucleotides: TGTGCCTGGAGTGTACTCAGGGTCGGGGCCAACGTCCTGACTTTC. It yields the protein CAWSVLRVGANVLTF. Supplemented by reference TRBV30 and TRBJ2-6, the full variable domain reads SQTIHQWPATLVQPVGSPLSLECTVEGTSNPNLYWYRQAAGRGLQLLFYSVGIGQISSEVPQNLSASRPQDRQFILSSKKLLLSDSGFYLCAWSVLRVGANVLTFGAGSRLTVL.

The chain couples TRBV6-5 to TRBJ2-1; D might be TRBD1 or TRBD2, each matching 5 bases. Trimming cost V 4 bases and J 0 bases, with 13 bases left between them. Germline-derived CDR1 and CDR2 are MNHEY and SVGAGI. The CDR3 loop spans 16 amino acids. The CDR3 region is CASSSEGRSSYNEQFF. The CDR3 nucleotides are TGTGCCAGCAGTTCTGAGGGGCGCAGCTCCTACAATGAGCAGTTCTTC.

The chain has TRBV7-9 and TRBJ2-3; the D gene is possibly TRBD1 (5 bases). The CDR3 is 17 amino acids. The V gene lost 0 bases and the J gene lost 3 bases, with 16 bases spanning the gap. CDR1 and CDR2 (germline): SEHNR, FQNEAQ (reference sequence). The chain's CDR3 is CASSLALDSRGTDTQYF. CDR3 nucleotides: TGTGCCAGCAGCTTAGCTCTCGACAGCCGTGGTACAGATACGCAGTATTTT.

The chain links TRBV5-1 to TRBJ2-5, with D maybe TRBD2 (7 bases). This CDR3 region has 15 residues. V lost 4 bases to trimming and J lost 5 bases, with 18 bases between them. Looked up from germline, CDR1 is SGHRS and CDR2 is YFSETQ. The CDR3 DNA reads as TGCGCCAGCAGCCCAGTTATTTCGGGGGGCGAGACCCAGTACTTC. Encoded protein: CASSPVISGGETQYF.

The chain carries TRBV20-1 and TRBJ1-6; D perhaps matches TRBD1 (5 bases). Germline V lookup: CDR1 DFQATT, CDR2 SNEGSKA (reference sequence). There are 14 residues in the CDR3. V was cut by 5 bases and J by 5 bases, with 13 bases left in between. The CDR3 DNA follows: TGCAGTGCTGAGACAGACAGAGATAATTCACCCCTCCACTTT. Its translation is CSAETDRDNSPLHF.

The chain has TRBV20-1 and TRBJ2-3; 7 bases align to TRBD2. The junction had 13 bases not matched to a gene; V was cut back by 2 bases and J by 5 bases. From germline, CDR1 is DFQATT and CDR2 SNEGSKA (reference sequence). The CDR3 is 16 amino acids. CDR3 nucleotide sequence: TGCAGTGCTAGACGATCGGGACGGACTAGGCTAGATACGCAGTATTTT. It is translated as CSARRSGRTRLDTQYF.

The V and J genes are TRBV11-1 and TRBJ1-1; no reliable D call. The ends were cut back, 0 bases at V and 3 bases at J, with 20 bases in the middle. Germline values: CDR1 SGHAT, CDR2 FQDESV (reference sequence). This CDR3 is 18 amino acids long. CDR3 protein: CASSLALGPRRMDTEAFF. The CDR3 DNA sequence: TGTGCCAGCAGCTTAGCGCTCGGCCCTCGACGAATGGACACTGAAGCTTTCTTT.

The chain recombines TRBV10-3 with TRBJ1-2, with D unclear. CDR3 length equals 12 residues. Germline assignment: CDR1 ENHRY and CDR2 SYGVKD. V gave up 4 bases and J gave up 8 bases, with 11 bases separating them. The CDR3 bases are TGTGCCATCAGTGTAGGGTCAGGAGGCTACACCTTC. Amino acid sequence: CAISVGSGGYTF.

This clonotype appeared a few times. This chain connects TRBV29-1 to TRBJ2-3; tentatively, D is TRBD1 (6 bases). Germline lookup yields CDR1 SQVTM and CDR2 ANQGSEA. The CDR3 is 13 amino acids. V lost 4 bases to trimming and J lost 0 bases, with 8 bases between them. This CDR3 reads CSVGQGSTDTQYF. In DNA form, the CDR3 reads TGCAGCGTTGGCCAGGGGAGCACAGATACGCAGTATTTT.

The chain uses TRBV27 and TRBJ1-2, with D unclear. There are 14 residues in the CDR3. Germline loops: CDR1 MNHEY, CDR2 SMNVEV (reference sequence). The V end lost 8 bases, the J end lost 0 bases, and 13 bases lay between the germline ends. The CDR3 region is CASRGPASNYGYTF. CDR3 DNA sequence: TGTGCCAGCCGAGGCCCAGCCTCTAACTATGGCTACACCTTC.

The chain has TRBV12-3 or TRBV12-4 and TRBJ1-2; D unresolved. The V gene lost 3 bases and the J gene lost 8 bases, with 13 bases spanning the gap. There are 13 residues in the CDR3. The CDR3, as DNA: TGTGCCAGCAGTTTTGGGCTCGAGGACGGCTACACCTTC. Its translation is CASSFGLEDGYTF.

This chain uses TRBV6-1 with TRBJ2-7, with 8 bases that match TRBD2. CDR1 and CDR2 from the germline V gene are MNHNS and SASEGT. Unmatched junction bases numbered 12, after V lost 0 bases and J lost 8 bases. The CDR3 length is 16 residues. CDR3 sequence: CASSEAGSGDANKQYF. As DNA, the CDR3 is TGTGCCAGCAGTGAAGCGGGTAGCGGGGACGCTAACAAGCAGTACTTC.

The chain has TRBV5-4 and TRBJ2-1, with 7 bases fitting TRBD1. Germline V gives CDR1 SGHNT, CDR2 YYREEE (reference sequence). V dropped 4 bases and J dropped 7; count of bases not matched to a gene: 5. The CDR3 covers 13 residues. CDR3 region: CASSILQGNEQFF. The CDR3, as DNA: TGTGCCAGCAGCATTTTACAGGGGAATGAGCAGTTCTTC.

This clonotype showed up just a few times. This CDR3 is CASSIGITQPQHF. In DNA, the CDR3 is TGTGCCAGTAGTATCGGTATAACTCAGCCCCAGCATTTT. The chain carries TRBV19 and TRBJ1-5; D unresolved. The germline CDR1 and CDR2 sequences are LNHDA and SQIVND (reference sequence). This CDR3 contains 13 residues. Trimming shortened V by 3 bases and J by 6 bases, and 9 bases separated the two germline ends.